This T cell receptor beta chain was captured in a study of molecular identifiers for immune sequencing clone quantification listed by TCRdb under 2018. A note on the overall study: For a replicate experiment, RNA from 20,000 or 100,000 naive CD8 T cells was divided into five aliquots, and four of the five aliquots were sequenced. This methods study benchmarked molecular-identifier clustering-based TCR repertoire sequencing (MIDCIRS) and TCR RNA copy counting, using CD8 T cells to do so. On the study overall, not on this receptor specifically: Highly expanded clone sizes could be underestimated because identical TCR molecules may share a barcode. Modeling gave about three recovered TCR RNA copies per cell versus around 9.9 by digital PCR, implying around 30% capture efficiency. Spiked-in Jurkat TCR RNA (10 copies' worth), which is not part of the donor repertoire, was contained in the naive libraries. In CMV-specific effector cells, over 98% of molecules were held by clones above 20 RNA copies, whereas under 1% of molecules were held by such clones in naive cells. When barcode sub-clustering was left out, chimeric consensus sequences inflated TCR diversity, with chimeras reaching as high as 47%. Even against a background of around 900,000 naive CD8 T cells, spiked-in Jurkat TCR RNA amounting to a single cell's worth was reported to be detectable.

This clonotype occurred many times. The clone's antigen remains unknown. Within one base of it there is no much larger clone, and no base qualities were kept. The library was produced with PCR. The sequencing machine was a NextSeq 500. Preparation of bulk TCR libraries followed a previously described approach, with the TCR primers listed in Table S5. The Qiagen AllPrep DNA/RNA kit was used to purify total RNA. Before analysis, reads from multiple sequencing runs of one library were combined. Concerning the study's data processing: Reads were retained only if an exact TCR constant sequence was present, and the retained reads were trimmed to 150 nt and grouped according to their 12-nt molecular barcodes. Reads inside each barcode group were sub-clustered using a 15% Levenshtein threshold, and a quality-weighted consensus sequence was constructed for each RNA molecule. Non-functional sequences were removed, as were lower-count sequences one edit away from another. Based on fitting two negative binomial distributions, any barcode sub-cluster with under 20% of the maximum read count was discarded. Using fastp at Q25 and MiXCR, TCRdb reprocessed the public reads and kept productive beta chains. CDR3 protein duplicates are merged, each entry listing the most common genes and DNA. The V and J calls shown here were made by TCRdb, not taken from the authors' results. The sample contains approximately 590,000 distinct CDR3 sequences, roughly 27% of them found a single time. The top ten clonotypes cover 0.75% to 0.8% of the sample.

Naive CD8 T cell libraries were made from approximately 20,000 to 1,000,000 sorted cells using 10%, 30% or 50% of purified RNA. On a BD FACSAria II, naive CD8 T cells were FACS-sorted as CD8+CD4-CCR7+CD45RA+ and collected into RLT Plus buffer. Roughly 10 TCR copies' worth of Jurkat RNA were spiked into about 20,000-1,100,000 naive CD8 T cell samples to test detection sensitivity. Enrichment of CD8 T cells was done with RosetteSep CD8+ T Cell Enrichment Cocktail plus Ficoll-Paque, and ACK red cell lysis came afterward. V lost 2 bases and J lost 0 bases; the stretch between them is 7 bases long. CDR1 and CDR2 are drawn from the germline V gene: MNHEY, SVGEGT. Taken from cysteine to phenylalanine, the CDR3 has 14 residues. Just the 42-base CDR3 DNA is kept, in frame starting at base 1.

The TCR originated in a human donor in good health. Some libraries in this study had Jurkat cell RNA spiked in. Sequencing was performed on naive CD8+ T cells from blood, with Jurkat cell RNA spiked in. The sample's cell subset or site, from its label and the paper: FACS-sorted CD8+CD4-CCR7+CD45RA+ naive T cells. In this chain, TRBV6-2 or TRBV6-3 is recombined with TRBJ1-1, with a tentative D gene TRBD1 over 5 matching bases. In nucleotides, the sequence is TGTGCCAGCAGTTACGGACACCTGAACACTGAAGCTTTCTTT. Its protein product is CASSYGHLNTEAFF.